Listed here are 9 T cell receptor beta chains from one sample, sequenced in a study of blood T cells in healthy people across ages (dated by TCRdb to between 2014 and 2016). The method behind the library was 5' RACE. Sequencing instrument: Illumina HiSeq 2500. A second PCR of 7 to 11 cycles was performed with a sample-barcoded 5' primer and a J-beta primer mix. The public sequencing data were trimmed at Q25 with fastp and processed into clonotypes with MiXCR by TCRdb, which kept only in-frame beta chains. Rows with a matching CDR3 protein are joined into one entry that keeps the most common DNA and genes. The sample data list 700,000 to 900,000 distinct CDR3 sequences, and roughly 50% of these were observed just once. The ten largest clonotypes hold approximately 41% of the sample. Specimen: blood. These receptors were obtained from a man older than 75 in good health.

The gene calls are TRBV27 and TRBJ2-3, with D uncertain. The germline CDR1 and CDR2 sequences are MNHEY and SMNVEV (reference sequence). With 3 bases removed from V and 14 bases from J, the gap between germline ends came to 21 bases. The CDR3 is made up of 14 amino acids. The CDR3 sequence: CASSFEPSHRYAYF. CDR3 bases: TGTGCCAGCAGTTTCGAACCGAGTCACAGATACGCGTATTTT.

This clonotype was picked up a small number of times. The chain recombines TRBV20-1 with TRBJ2-4; D unresolved. The DNA end is more similar to TRBJ2-5, so the J call may be wrong. This CDR3 comprises 12 residues. The germline gives CDR1 DFQATT, CDR2 SNEGSKA (reference sequence). The CDR3 DNA follows: TGCAGTGCTAGCTTCGGAGAAGAGACCCAGTACTTC. Its translation: CSASFGEETQYF.

This clonotype is a singleton in its sample. In nucleotides, the CDR3 is TGTGCCAGCAGAGATAGCGGGAGTGGAAGATACGCGTATTTT. Translating it yields CASRDSGSGRYAYF. The chain couples TRBV12-3 or TRBV12-4 to TRBJ2-3; 9 bases are a match to TRBD2. This CDR3 has 14 residues. Trimming removed 6 bases from V and 14 bases from J; junction bases left unmatched: 15.

The genes are TRBV7-3 and TRBJ2-1; D may correspond to TRBD1 or TRBD2 (5 bases each). V was trimmed by 4 bases and J by 5 bases, leaving 9 bases between them. This CDR3 has 13 residues. Germline CDR1 reads SGHTA; CDR2 reads FQGTGA. This CDR3 reads CASSWGPNNEQFF. The CDR3 DNA sequence: TGTGCCAGCAGCTGGGGACCTAACAATGAGCAGTTCTTC.

This clonotype was picked up many times. V is TRBV29-1 and J is TRBJ2-5; no clear D. This CDR3 has 9 amino acids. Trimming took off 7 bases at V and 4 bases at J, with 4 bases between the two ends. Germline loops: CDR1 SQVTM, CDR2 ANQGSEA. The CDR3 spells CSDSETQYF. The DNA of the CDR3 is TGCAGCGACTCAGAGACCCAGTACTTC.

The V call is TRBV24-1, the J call TRBJ2-1; TRBD1 aligns across 8 bases. CDR3 length equals 18 residues. With V trimmed by 5 bases and J by 0 bases, 11 bases remained unmatched. CDR1 KGHDR and CDR2 SFDVKD come from the germline V gene. The CDR3 reads CATSGNRGRGSSYNEQFF. The CDR3 DNA follows: TGTGCCACCAGTGGTAACAGGGGGAGAGGGAGCTCCTACAATGAGCAGTTCTTC.

This clonotype has just a few counts. The genes are TRBV4-2 and TRBJ2-7; D possibly uses TRBD1 or TRBD2 (5 bases each). CDR1 and CDR2 from the germline V gene are LGHNA and YNFKEQ. The CDR3 loop spans 12 amino acids. Deletions cut 11 bases from V and 3 bases from J, with 14 bases between. Written as DNA, the CDR3 is TGTGCCTCAGGCAGGGACGGCTACGAGCAGTACTTC. This encodes CASGRDGYEQYF.

J is TRBJ2-3 and V is TRBV6-1, with TRBD1 as a possible D gene (5 bases). V shed 10 bases and J shed 9 bases, with 41 bases lying between them. The germline V gene has CDR1 MNHNS and CDR2 SASEGT. The CDR3 runs 20 residues. CDR3 DNA sequence: TGTGCCACCAATAGTGACAGTCGGAATGCGATCGGAACCAAACAGATAACGCAGTATTTT. Protein sequence: CATNSDSRNAIGTKQITQYF.

This sequence joins TRBV20-1 and TRBJ2-4; unclear D gene. The J call may be incorrect, as the DNA end agrees better with TRBJ2-7. The germline CDR1 and CDR2 sequences are DFQATT and SNEGSKA (reference sequence). There are 17 residues in the CDR3. CDR3: CSARDEVAVGSPYEQYF. CDR3 DNA sequence: TGCAGTGCTAGAGATGAAGTCGCGGTAGGGTCCCCCTACGAGCAGTACTTC.